This T cell receptor beta chain was recovered during a study of cytomegalovirus exposure and HLA in healthy donors. This CDR3 comprises 11 residues. Looked up from germline, CDR1 is MNHEY and CDR2 is SVGAGI. The V gene lost 5 bases and the J gene lost 6 bases, with 8 bases spanning the gap. The donors were in the approximately 130-subject validation cohort, distinct from the roughly 720-subject first cohort. The table lists this clone with a count of one. What it binds is not known. Study conclusions and caveats: Reports described diagnosis of cytomegalovirus status by the classifier as highly specific and sensitive. There were three CMV-associated chains whose specificity for CMV antigens was confirmed in vitro. The listing of 150 to 200 TCR beta chains classed them as cytomegalovirus-associated.

The protocol was immunoSEQ multiplex PCR, while the TCRdb copy is restricted to in-frame clones and leaves out a portion. The repertoire consists of 150,000 to 200,000 clones, with about 90% occurring once and the leading ten covering around 3.1%. The source is a woman aged 18-29 years in good health and CMV-seropositive. J is TRBJ2-7 and V is TRBV6-5; D is ambiguous. Material: PBMCs. The CDR3 coding sequence is TGTGCCAGCAGTCCGAGTTTCGAGCAGTACTTC. Protein sequence: CASSPSFEQYF.